These 6 T cell receptor beta chains came from one sample sequenced in a study of PD-L1 blockade in urothelial cancer. TCRdb's copy holds only in-frame clones and misses some; the assay was immunoSEQ multiplex PCR. The profile shows more than 30,000 clones, 80% to 90% of them singletons. The input for sequencing was PBMCs, taken around atezolizumab (anti-PD-L1) treatment. The receptors were gathered from a man between 60 and 70 years old with urothelial cancer.

This chain links TRBV5-1 with TRBJ2-7, with TRBD1 identical over 7 bases. This CDR3 region has 14 residues. Germline CDR1 and CDR2: SGHRS and YFSETQ. V shed 4 bases and J 1 base; nucleotides not matched to a gene: 5. CDR3 in amino acids: CASSLRDSSYEQYF. CDR3 nucleotide sequence: TGCGCCAGCAGCCTCCGGGACAGTTCCTACGAGCAGTACTTC. The full variable domain, with the rest looked up from reference TRBV5-1 and TRBJ2-7, is KAGVTQTPRYLIKTRGQQVTLSCSPISGHRSVSWYQQTPGQGLQFLFEYFSETQRNKGNFPGRFSGRQFSNSRSEMNVSTLELGDSALYLCASSLRDSSYEQYFGPGTRLTVT.

The V call is TRBV14, the J call TRBJ1-1, with TRBD1 matching 8 bases. The CDR3 sequence is 18 residues long. Trimming cost V 0 bases and J 4 bases; bases outside gene matches: 13. Germline CDR1 is SGHDN and CDR2 is FVKESK. The CDR3 coding sequence is TGTGCCAGCAGCCAAGAATGGGCAGGGGGCTTGGAGGTCACTGAAGCTTTCTTT. Amino acid sequence: CASSQEWAGGLEVTEAFF. Full variable domain (remainder filled in from reference TRBV14 and TRBJ1-1): EAGVTQFPSHSVIEKGQTVTLRCDPISGHDNLYWYRRVMGKEIKFLLHFVKESKQDESGMPNNRFLAERTGGTYSTLKVQPAELEDSGVYFCASSQEWAGGLEVTEAFFGQGTRLTVV.

This clone was seen a handful of times. V is TRBV5-1 and J is TRBJ1-1; 8 bases agree with TRBD1. The CDR3 is made up of 15 amino acids. Germline assignment: CDR1 SGHRS and CDR2 YFSETQ. Trimming at V came to 3 bases and at J to 2 bases, leaving 6 bases not matched to a gene. The CDR3 nucleotides read TGCGCCAGCAGCTCAGACGGACAGGGAAACACTGAAGCTTTCTTT. It yields the protein CASSSDGQGNTEAFF.

The J gene is TRBJ2-3, the V gene TRBV28, with a possible D match to TRBD2 (5 bases). The length of the CDR3 is 14 residues. Germline V gene data show CDR1 as MDHEN and CDR2 as SYDVKM. V lost 5 bases to trimming and J lost 6 bases, with 15 bases between them. CDR3 DNA sequence: TGTGCCAGCAGTGCTACTAGTATCAAGGATACGCAGTATTTT. It encodes CASSATSIKDTQYF.

This clone was seen only a few times. This chain connects TRBV7-9 to TRBJ1-4; TRBD1 agrees at 8 bases. The germline CDR1 and CDR2 sequences are SEHNR and FQNEAQ (reference sequence). The V segment lost 5 bases and the J segment 7 bases; nucleotides outside the gene matches: 6. This CDR3 comprises 14 residues. CDR3 nucleotide sequence: TGTGCCAGCAGCACAGGGGGTTTTGGTGAAAAACTGTTTTTT. This translates into CASSTGGFGEKLFF.

J is TRBJ1-5 and V is TRBV2; 8 positions agree with TRBD1. V trimming: 7 bases; J trimming: 7 bases; junction bases outside the gene matches: 6. The CDR3 is made up of 13 amino acids. Germline V gene sequence: CDR1 SNHLY, CDR2 FYNNEI. CDR3 in DNA: TGTGCCAGCAAATCGGACAGGGCCCAGCCCCAGCATTTT. This codes for CASKSDRAQPQHF.